The 21 T cell receptor beta chains below come from one sample, sequenced in a study of shared clonotypes between healthy human individuals (dated by TCRdb to 2018 to 2021). CD8 naive samples consisted of CD45RO-negative cells that were positively selected for CCR7, yielding a CD45RA+CCR7+ population without TemRA cells. Library creation used the immunoSEQ multiplex PCR assay. Held by TCRdb, this immuneACCESS table contains in-frame sequences only and omits some clones. Under half of the omission traces to an unresolved V gene where checked; the cause of the rest is unknown. The sample table contains millions of clones; only one count was recorded for 85% to 95% of them. Of the sample, around 1.1% falls within the top ten clones. The sequencing sample was made of naive CD8+ T cells sorted from blood. Reading the label with the study, this specimen's cell subset or site is: CD45RA+CCR7+. These receptors originate from a man aged 18 to 29 in good health.

The chain combines TRBV15 with TRBJ1-4, with TRBD1 as a possible D gene (5 bases). The germline gives CDR1 LNHNV, CDR2 YYDKDF (reference sequence). Deletions cut 2 bases from V and 12 bases from J, with 10 bases between. The CDR3 loop spans 12 amino acids. The CDR3 nucleotides are TGTGCCACCAGCAGACAGGGTAGGGAACTGTTTTTT. Translated, it gives CATSRQGRELFF.

The V gene is TRBV19, the J gene TRBJ2-3, with 9 bases that match TRBD1. This CDR3 contains 15 residues. Germline trimming cut 4 bases from V and 3 bases from J; bases unmatched to any gene: 5. Germline V gene lookup returns CDR1 LNHDA and CDR2 SQIVND (reference sequence). CDR3 region: CASSTRDRVTDTQYF. The CDR3 nucleotides read TGTGCCAGTAGTACCCGGGACAGGGTGACAGATACGCAGTATTTT.

In the case of this clone: Distinct nucleotide sequences in the sample also encode this CDR3. The chain combines TRBV11-2 with TRBJ2-1; 9 bases fit TRBD2. CDR1 is SGHAT, CDR2 FQNNGV, per germline. CDR3 length equals 13 residues. V shed 5 bases, J shed 4 bases, and the junction held 0 bases outside the gene matches. CDR3 region: CASSLAGYNEQFF. The CDR3 DNA reads as TGTGCCAGCAGCCTAGCGGGGTACAATGAGCAGTTCTTC. Drawing the rest from reference TRBV11-2 and TRBJ2-1, the complete variable domain is EAGVAQSPRYKIIEKRQSVAFWCNPISGHATLYWYQQILGQGPKLLIQFQNNGVVDDSQLPKDRFSAERLKGVDSTLKIQPAKLEDSAVYLCASSLAGYNEQFFGPGTRLTVL.

The chain carries TRBV2 and TRBJ1-2; D remains ambiguous. The V gene lost 7 bases and the J gene lost 4 bases, with 19 bases spanning the gap. The CDR3 contains 15 residues. Per the germline V gene, CDR1 is SNHLY and CDR2 is FYNNEI. As DNA, the CDR3 is TGTGCCAGCATCGACGACACTGCCTGGATCTATGGCTACACCTTC. Translation gives CASIDDTAWIYGYTF. Variable domain in full (rest from reference TRBV2 and TRBJ1-2): EPEVTQTPSHQVTQMGQEVILRCVPISNHLYFYWYRQILGQKVEFLVSFYNNEISEKSEIFDDQFSVERPDGSNFTLKIRSTKLEDSAMYFCASIDDTAWIYGYTFGSGTRLTVV.

The rearrangement uses TRBV6-6 and TRBJ1-1, with TRBD1 matching over 8 bases. Looked up from germline, CDR1 is MNHNY and CDR2 is SVGAGI (reference sequence). This CDR3 region has 13 residues. Trimming at V came to 5 bases and at J to 6 bases, leaving 5 bases not matched to a gene. The CDR3 spells CASSPGQVAEAFF. The DNA of the CDR3 is TGTGCCAGCAGTCCGGGACAGGTCGCTGAAGCTTTCTTT.

This clone was detected a few times. The chain has TRBV5-4 and TRBJ2-2; D remains unclear. Trimming stripped 1 base from V and 6 bases from J, with 4 bases between. CDR1 and CDR2 (germline): SGHNT, YYREEE (reference sequence). This CDR3 is built from 12 residues. The CDR3 sequence is CASSLSAGELFF. The CDR3 bases are TGTGCCAGCAGCTTGAGTGCCGGGGAGCTGTTTTTT.

This chain links TRBV13 with TRBJ2-5; 8 nucleotides match TRBD2. V lost 4 bases to trimming and J lost 4 bases; unmatched junction nucleotides: 5. This CDR3 has 14 amino acids. Germline assignment: CDR1 PRHDT and CDR2 FYEKMQ (reference sequence). The CDR3 here is CASSSERERETQYF. CDR3 DNA: TGTGCCAGCAGCTCCGAGCGGGAGCGAGAGACCCAGTACTTC.

This clone was seen only once. The J gene is TRBJ2-1, the V gene TRBV6-5; TRBD2 agrees at 14 bases. Unmatched junction bases numbered 2, after V lost 4 bases and J lost 6 bases. The CDR3 runs to 15 residues. Germline V gives CDR1 MNHEY, CDR2 SVGAGI. CDR3 bases: TGTGCCAGCAGTTCCGGACTAGCGGGGGGCAATGAGCAGTTCTTC. This codes for CASSSGLAGGNEQFF.

The chain carries TRBV13 and TRBJ1-1, with 8 bases lining up with TRBD1. Trimming removed 6 bases from V and 8 bases from J; junction bases left unmatched: 11. CDR1 is PRHDT and CDR2 is FYEKMQ in the germline V gene (reference sequence). This CDR3 comprises 14 residues. CDR3 DNA: TGTGCCAGCAGAGAGCAGGGGGCGCAGGTCGAAGCTTTCTTT. Its protein is CASREQGAQVEAFF.

The rearrangement uses TRBV7-3 and TRBJ2-1; D uncertain. Germline assignment: CDR1 SGHTA and CDR2 FQGTGA. V gave up 5 bases and J gave up 8 bases, with 10 bases separating them. This CDR3 spans 12 amino acids. The CDR3 DNA is TGTGCCAGCAGCCCTAACGGGTATGAGCAGTTCTTC. Translation gives CASSPNGYEQFF.

The chain employs TRBV30 and TRBJ2-1, with D hard to call. CDR1 is GTSNPN and CDR2 is SVGIG in the germline V gene (reference sequence). The V end was cut by 1 base, the J end by 2 bases, with 9 bases between. The CDR3 has 14 residues. The CDR3 bases are TGTGCCTGGAGTGCAACAAAGACCTACAATGAGCAGTTCTTC. Translated, it gives CAWSATKTYNEQFF.

The chain employs TRBV27 and TRBJ2-1; 8 bases fit TRBD1. This CDR3 comprises 15 residues. The trim removed 5 bases at V and 2 bases at J, leaving 5 bases unmatched. The germline V gene encodes CDR1 MNHEY and CDR2 SMNVEV (reference sequence). The DNA of the CDR3 is TGTGCCAGCAGTCCCTGGACAGGGACCTACAATGAGCAGTTCTTC. It codes for CASSPWTGTYNEQFF.

The chain recombines TRBV27 with TRBJ2-5; D is tentatively TRBD1 or TRBD2 (6 bases each). Deletions cut 0 bases from V and 7 bases from J, with 15 bases between. Germline V lookup: CDR1 MNHEY, CDR2 SMNVEV (reference sequence). The CDR3 sequence is 15 residues long. In DNA form, the CDR3 reads TGTGCCAGCAGTTTATCCAGATCGGGGGCGGTGACCCAGTACTTC. Encoded protein: CASSLSRSGAVTQYF.

V and J are TRBV7-9 and TRBJ2-1; D assignment may be TRBD1 or TRBD2 (6 bases each). The V and J ends lost 1 base and 7 bases respectively, with 11 bases between them. The CDR3 runs 14 residues. Germline assignment: CDR1 SEHNR and CDR2 FQNEAQ (reference sequence). CDR3 in DNA: TGTGCCAGCAGCTTAGTCGAGGGGGGTAATGAGCAGTTCTTC. Translating gives CASSLVEGGNEQFF.

J is TRBJ2-7 and V is TRBV19, with 7 bases matching TRBD1. CDR1 is LNHDA, CDR2 SQIVND, per germline (reference sequence). J was trimmed by 1 base and V by 5 bases; bases with no gene match: 5. This CDR3 has 14 amino acids. CDR3 sequence (DNA): TGTGCCAGTAGTTCCTGGGACAGATCCTACGAGCAGTACTTC. It encodes CASSSWDRSYEQYF.

The genes are TRBV28 and TRBJ2-1, with D possibly called TRBD1 or TRBD2 (6 bases each). Germline V lookup: CDR1 MDHEN, CDR2 SYDVKM. The CDR3 length is 17 residues. V lost 7 bases and J 0 bases, leaving 19 bases between the germline ends. The CDR3 bases are TGTGCCAGCACCCCCCGATGGGGGGCTTTCTCCTACAATGAGCAGTTCTTC. Protein product: CASTPRWGAFSYNEQFF.

Points on this clone: Other DNA variants within this sample encode the same CDR3. The chain links TRBV6-5 to TRBJ1-2; D ambiguous. The length of the CDR3 is 13 residues. V was pared by 0 bases and J by 6 bases, with 8 bases between. The germline CDR1 and CDR2 sequences are MNHEY and SVGAGI. CDR3 in DNA: TGTGCCAGCAGTTACTCGCAGGTCGATGGCTACACCTTC. It encodes CASSYSQVDGYTF.

The rearrangement joins TRBV6-5 to TRBJ2-2; 11 bases are a match to TRBD1. This CDR3 has 16 residues. Germline trimming cut 1 base from V and 6 bases from J; bases unmatched to any gene: 4. CDR1 and CDR2 (germline): MNHEY, SVGAGI. The CDR3 bases are TGTGCCAGCAGTTACTATCCGGGACAGGGGGCCGGGGAGCTGTTTTTT. Translation: CASSYYPGQGAGELFF.

Only one count was recorded for this clone. The V call is TRBV4-1, the J call TRBJ2-1; tentative D call: TRBD2 (5 bases). V gave up 3 bases and J gave up 4 bases, with 13 bases separating them. Germline V lookup: CDR1 MGHRA, CDR2 YSYEKL. The CDR3 is 15 amino acids. The CDR3 here is CASSHRDLVYNEQFF. The CDR3 nucleotides are TGCGCCAGCAGCCACCGGGATCTGGTGTACAATGAGCAGTTCTTC.

This chain uses TRBV13 with TRBJ2-5; D assignment may be TRBD1 or TRBD2 (5 bases each). This CDR3 region has 15 residues. Trimming removed 5 bases from V and 1 base from J, with 14 bases in between. Germline-derived CDR1 and CDR2 are PRHDT and FYEKMQ (reference sequence). The chain's CDR3 is CASSQTGLPQETQYF. CDR3 DNA: TGTGCCAGCAGCCAGACGGGGCTACCCCAAGAGACCCAGTACTTC.

V and J are TRBV27 and TRBJ2-7, with 8 nucleotides matching TRBD1. Losses at the gene ends were 5 bases for V and 1 base for J; bases not matched to a gene: 4. The CDR3 consists of 14 residues. Looked up from germline, CDR1 is MNHEY and CDR2 is SMNVEV (reference sequence). Here the CDR3 DNA reads TGTGCCAGCAGTAAGAGACAGGGGTCCTACGAGCAGTACTTC. Translation gives CASSKRQGSYEQYF.